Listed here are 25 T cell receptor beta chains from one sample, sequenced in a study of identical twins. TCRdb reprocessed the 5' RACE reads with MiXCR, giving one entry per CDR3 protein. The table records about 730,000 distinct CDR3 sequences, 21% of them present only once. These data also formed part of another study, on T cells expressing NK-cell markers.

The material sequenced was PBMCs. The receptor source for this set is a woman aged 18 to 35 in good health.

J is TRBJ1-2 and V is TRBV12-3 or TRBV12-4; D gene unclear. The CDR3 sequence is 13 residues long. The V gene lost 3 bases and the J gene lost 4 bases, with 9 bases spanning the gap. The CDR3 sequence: CASSFGSIYGYTF. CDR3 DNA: TGTGCCAGCAGTTTCGGTTCGATCTATGGCTACACCTTC.

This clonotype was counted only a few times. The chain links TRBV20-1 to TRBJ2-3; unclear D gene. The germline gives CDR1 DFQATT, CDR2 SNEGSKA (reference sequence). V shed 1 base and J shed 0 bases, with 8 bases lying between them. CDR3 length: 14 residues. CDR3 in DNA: TGCAGTGCTAGAGCTCCGACGAGCACAGATACGCAGTATTTT. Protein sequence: CSARAPTSTDTQYF.

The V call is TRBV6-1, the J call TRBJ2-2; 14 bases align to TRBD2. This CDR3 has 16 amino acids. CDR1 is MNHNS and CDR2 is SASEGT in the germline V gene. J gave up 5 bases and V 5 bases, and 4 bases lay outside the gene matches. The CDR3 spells CASSRTSGGRTGELFF. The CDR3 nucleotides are TGTGCCAGCAGTCGGACTAGCGGGGGGAGGACCGGGGAGCTGTTTTTT.

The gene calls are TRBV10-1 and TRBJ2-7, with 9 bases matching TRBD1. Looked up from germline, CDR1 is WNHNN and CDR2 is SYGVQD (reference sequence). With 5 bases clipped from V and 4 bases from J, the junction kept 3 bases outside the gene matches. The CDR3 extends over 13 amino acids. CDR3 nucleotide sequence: TGCGCCAGCAGTAACAGGGGGCTATACGAGCAGTACTTC. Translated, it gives CASSNRGLYEQYF.

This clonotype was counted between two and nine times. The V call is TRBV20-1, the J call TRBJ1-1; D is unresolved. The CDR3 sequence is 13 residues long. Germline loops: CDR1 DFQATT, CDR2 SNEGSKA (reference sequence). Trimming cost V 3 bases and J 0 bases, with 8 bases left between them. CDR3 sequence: CSASQELNTEAFF. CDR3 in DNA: TGCAGTGCTAGTCAGGAGTTGAACACTGAAGCTTTCTTT.

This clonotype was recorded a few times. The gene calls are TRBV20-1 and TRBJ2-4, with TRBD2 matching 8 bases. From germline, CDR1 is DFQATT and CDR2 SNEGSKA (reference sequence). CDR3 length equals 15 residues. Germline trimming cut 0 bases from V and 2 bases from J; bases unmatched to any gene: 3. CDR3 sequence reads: CSARDREGPKNIQYF. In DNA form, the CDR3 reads TGCAGTGCTAGAGACCGGGAGGGCCCCAAAAACATTCAGTACTTC.

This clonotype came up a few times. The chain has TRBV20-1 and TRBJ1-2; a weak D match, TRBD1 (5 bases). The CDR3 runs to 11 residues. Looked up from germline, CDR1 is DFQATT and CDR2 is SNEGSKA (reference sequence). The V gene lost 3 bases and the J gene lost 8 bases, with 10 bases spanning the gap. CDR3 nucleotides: TGCAGTGCTAGCTTGGGGCAGGGCTACACCTTC. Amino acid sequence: CSASLGQGYTF.

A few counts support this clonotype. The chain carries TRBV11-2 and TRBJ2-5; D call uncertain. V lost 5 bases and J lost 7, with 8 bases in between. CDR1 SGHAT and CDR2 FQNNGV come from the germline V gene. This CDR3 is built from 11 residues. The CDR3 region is CASSATGTQYF. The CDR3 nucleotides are TGTGCCAGCAGCGCAACGGGGACCCAGTACTTC.

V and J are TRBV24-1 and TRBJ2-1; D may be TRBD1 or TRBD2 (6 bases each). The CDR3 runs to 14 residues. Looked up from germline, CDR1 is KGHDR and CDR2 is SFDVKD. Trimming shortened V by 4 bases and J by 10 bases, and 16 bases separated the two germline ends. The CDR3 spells CATSETGLGGEQFF. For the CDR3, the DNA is TGTGCCACCAGTGAGACCGGACTGGGGGGCGAGCAGTTCTTC.

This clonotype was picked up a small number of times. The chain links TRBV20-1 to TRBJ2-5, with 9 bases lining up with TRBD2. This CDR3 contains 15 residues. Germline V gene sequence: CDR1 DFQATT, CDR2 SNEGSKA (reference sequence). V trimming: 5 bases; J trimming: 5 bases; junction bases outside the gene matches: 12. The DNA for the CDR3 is TGCAGTGCTCCCTATCGGACTAGCGCAGGGGAGACCCAGTACTTC. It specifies CSAPYRTSAGETQYF.

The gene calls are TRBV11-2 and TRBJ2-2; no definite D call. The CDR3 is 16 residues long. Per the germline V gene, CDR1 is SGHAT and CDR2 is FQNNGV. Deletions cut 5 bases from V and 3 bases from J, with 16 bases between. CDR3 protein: CASSRWTRTDTGELFF. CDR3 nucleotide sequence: TGTGCCAGCAGCCGTTGGACCCGGACCGACACCGGGGAGCTGTTTTTT.

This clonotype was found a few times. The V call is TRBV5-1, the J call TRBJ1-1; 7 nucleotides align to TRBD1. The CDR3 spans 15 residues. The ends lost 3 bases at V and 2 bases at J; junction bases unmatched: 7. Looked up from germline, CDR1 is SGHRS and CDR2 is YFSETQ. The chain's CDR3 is CASSWTGVQNTEAFF. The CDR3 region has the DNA TGCGCCAGCAGCTGGACAGGAGTTCAAAACACTGAAGCTTTCTTT.

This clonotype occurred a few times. The CDR3 coding sequence is TGCAGTGCTGACCCACGGGGGAGTTACTCTGGGGCCAACGTCCTGACTTTC. Its translation is CSADPRGSYSGANVLTF. The chain links TRBV20-1 to TRBJ2-6, with D possibly matching TRBD2 (6 bases). CDR3 length equals 17 residues. The V end was cut by 5 bases, the J end by 0 bases, with 17 bases between. The germline V gene has CDR1 DFQATT and CDR2 SNEGSKA (reference sequence).

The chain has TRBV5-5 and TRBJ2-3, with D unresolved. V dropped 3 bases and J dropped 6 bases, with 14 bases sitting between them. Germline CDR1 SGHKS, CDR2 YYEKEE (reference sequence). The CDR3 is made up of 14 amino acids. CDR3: CASSYRFLGDTQYF. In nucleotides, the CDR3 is TGTGCCAGCAGCTATAGATTTTTAGGGGATACGCAGTATTTT.

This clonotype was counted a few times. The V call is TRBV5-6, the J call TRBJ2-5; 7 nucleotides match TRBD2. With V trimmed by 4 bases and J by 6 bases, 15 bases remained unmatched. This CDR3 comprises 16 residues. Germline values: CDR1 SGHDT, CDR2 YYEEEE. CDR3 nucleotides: TGTGCCAGCAGCCGCGGGAGAACCTTCCGACTTAAGACCCAGTACTTC. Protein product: CASSRGRTFRLKTQYF.

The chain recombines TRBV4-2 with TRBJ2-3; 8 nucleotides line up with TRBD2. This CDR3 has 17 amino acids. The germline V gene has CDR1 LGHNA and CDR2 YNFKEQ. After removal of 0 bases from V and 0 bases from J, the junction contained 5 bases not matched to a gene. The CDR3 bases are TGTGCCAGCAGCCAAGAGTCAGCGGGGGCGAGCACAGATACGCAGTATTTT. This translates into CASSQESAGASTDTQYF.

The DNA for the CDR3 is TGTGCCAGCAGATCAAGGGGCACTGAAGCTTTCTTT. Encoded protein: CASRSRGTEAFF. The chain combines TRBV11-3 with TRBJ1-1, with D tentatively TRBD1 (5 bases). Looked up from germline, CDR1 is SGHNT and CDR2 is YENEEA. Trimming pared 6 bases from V and 4 bases from J, leaving 9 bases between. This CDR3 contains 12 residues.

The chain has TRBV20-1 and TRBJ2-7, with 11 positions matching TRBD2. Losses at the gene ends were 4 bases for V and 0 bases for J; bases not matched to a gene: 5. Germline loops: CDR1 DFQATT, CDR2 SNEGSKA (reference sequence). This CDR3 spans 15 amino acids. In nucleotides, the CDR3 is TGCAGTGCTATCCGAACTAGCGGGAGCTCCTACGAGCAGTACTTC. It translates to CSAIRTSGSSYEQYF.

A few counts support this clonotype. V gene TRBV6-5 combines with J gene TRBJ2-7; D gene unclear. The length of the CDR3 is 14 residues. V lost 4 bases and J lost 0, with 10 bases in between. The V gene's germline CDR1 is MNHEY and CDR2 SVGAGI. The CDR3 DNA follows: TGTGCCAGCAGTTGGGTTGAGGACTCCTACGAGCAGTACTTC. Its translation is CASSWVEDSYEQYF.

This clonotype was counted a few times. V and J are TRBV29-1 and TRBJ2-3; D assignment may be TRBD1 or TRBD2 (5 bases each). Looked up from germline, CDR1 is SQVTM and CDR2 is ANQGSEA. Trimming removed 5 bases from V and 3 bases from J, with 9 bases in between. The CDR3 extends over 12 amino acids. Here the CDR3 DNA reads TGCAGCGTTACGGGACCGACAGATACGCAGTATTTT. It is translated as CSVTGPTDTQYF.

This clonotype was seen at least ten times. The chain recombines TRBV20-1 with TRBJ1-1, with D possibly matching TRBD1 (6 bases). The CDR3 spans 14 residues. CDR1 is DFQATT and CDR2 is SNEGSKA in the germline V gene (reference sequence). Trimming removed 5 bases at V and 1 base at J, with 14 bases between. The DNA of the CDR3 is TGCAGTGCTCTAGGGGGGACGGCGAACACTGAAGCTTTCTTT. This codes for CSALGGTANTEAFF.

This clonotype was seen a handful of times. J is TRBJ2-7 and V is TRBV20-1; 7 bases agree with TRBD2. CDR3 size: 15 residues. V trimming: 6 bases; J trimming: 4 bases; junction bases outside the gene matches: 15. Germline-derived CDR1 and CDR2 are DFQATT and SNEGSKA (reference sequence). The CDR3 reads CSAAMGGRAGYEQYF. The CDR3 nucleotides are TGCAGTGCGGCTATGGGGGGGAGGGCCGGGTACGAGCAGTACTTC.

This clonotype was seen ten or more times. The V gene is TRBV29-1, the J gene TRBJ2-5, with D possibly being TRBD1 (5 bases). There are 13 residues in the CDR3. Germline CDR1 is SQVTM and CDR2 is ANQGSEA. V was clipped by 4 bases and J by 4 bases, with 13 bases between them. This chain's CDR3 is CSVGVQGGETQYF. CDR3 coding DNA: TGCAGCGTTGGAGTTCAGGGCGGAGAGACCCAGTACTTC.

The CDR3 region has the DNA TGTGCCAGCAGCCCGGACAGGGGGGGCGAGCAGTACTTC. It translates to CASSPDRGGEQYF. The rearrangement links TRBV7-7 to TRBJ2-7; 10 bases are a match to TRBD1. The CDR3 runs to 13 residues. Germline CDR1 and CDR2: SSHAT and FNYEAQ (reference sequence). The trim removed 5 bases at V and 6 bases at J, leaving 4 bases unmatched.

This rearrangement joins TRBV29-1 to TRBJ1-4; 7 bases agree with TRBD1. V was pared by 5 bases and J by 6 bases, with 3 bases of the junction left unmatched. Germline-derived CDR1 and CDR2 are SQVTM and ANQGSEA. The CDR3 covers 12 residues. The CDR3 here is CSVLQGDEKLFF. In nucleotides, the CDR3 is TGCAGCGTTCTTCAGGGGGATGAAAAACTGTTTTTT.